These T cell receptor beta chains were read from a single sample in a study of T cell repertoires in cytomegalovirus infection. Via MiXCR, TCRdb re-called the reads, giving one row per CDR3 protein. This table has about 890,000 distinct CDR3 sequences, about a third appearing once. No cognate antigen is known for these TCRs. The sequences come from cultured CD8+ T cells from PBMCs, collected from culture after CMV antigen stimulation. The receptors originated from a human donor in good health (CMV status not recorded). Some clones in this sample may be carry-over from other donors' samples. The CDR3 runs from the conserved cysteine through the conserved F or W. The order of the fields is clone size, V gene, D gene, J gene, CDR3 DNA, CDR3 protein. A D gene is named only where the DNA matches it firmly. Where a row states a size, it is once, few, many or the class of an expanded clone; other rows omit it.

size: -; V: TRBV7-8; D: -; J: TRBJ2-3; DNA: TGTGCCAGCAGCTCCCTGGGGGGGCCAGATACGCAGTATTTT; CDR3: CASSSLGGPDTQYF
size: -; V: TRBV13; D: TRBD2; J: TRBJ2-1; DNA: TGTGCCAGCAGCTTCCTCCTAGCGGGGTTCTCCTACAATGAGCAGTTCTTC; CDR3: CASSFLLAGFSYNEQFF
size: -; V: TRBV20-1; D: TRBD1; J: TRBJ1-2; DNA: TGCAGTGCGCCGCCAGGCGGCGGGACAGCCAATGGCTACACCTTC; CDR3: CSAPPGGGTANGYTF
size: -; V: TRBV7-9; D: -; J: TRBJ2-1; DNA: TGTGCCAGCAGCTCCCGGGACTTCAATGAGCAGTTCTTC; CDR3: CASSSRDFNEQFF
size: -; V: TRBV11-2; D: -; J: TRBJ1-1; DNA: TGTGCCAGCAGCTTCCCCCAGAGGGGGTCTGGAACTGAAGCTTTCTTT; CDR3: CASSFPQRGSGTEAFF
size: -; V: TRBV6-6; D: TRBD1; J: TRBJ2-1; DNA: TGTGCCAGCAGCCCAGGGGGCTCGGGTTACAATGAGCAGTTCTTC; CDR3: CASSPGGSGYNEQFF
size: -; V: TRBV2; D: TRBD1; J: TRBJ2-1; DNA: TGTGCCAGCCTCGGCAGGGGGCATGAGCAGTTCTTC; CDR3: CASLGRGHEQFF
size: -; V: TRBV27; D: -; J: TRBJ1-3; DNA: TGTGCCAGCAGTTTATCGGGGCAGTTCGACTCTGGAAACACCATATATTTT; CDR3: CASSLSGQFDSGNTIYF
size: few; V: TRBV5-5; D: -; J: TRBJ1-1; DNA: TGTGCCAGCAGCTTTACCCGGACTGAAGCTTTCTTT; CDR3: CASSFTRTEAFF
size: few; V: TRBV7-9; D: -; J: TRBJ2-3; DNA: TGTGCCAGCAGCCCTTCGGAGGCTAGCACAGATACGCAGTATTTT; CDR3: CASSPSEASTDTQYF
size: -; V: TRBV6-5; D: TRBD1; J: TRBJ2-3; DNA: TGTGCCAGCAGTTACTTCGCGGACAGGGTTGATACGCAGTATTTT; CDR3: CASSYFADRVDTQYF
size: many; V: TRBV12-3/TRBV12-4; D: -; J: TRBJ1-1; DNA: TGTGCCAGCAGTTCAGGGTTGGCTGAAGCTTTCTTT; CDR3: CASSSGLAEAFF
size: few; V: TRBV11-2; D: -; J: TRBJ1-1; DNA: TGTGCCAGCAGCCAGCATCCAGGGGACCCCTTTAAGGCTTTCTTT; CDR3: CASSQHPGDPFKAFF
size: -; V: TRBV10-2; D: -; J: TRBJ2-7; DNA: TGCGCCAGTCTAGGCACCTCCTACGAGCAGTACTTC; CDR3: CASLGTSYEQYF
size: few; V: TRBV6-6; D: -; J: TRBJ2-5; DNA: TGTGCCAGCAGTTACCTGCAGGGAGGAGAGACCCAGTACTTC; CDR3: CASSYLQGGETQYF
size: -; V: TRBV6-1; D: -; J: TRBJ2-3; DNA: TGTGCCAGCAGTGAAGCGGGGCGGCCCCAGACAGATACGCAGTATTTT; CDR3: CASSEAGRPQTDTQYF
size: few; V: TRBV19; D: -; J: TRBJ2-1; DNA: TGTGCCAGTAGTATACAGGGGTTACCCAATGAGCAGTTCTTC; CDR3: CASSIQGLPNEQFF
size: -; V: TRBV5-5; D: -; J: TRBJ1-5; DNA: TGTGCCAGCAGCCTCAGCCTTCCCTCTTATAGCAATCAGCCCCAGCATTTT; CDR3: CASSLSLPSYSNQPQHF